Listed below are T cell receptor beta chains from one sample, sequenced in a study of blood T cell repertoires in COVID-19. The data were produced by immunoSEQ multiplex PCR, yet TCRdb's version contains in-frame clones alone and is incomplete. The repertoire holds about 160,000 clones, with 80% to 95% as singletons. Sequenced: peripheral blood. These TCRs come from a woman between 45 and 60 years old with acute or convalescent COVID-19. Both conserved end residues are part of each CDR3.

v_call,j_call,cdr3_aa
TRBV6-4,TRBJ2-3,CASSDSTGPDTQYF
TRBV2,TRBJ1-3,CAGRDSRTGNTIYF
TRBV6-6,TRBJ1-2,CASKDGTWANGYTF
TRBV10-3,TRBJ1-4,CAIRTEANEKLFF
TRBV28,TRBJ1-6,CASSSSGQGNSPLHF
TRBV25-1,TRBJ1-1,CASSAVGVMNTEAFF
TRBV19,TRBJ2-3,CASSIRLAGVTDTQYF
TRBV5-1,TRBJ1-5,CASSPTGGRNQPQHF
TRBV6-2/TRBV6-3,TRBJ2-7,CASSYGPYEQYF
TRBV6-5,TRBJ2-7,CASSYSIQGQTEQYF
TRBV7-9,TRBJ2-2,CASSSRDRAHTGELFF
TRBV19,TRBJ1-6,CASSTGLGALHF
TRBV7-2,TRBJ2-3,CASSIRLAGGTDTQYF
TRBV12-3/TRBV12-4,TRBJ1-4,CASRAGANEKLFF
TRBV28,TRBJ1-6,CASSPTGRTNSPLHF
TRBV6-2/TRBV6-3,TRBJ1-1,CASSYTPGNTEAFF
TRBV12-3/TRBV12-4,TRBJ2-3,CASSWRGADTQYF
TRBV6-5,TRBJ1-2,CASTGGYGYTF